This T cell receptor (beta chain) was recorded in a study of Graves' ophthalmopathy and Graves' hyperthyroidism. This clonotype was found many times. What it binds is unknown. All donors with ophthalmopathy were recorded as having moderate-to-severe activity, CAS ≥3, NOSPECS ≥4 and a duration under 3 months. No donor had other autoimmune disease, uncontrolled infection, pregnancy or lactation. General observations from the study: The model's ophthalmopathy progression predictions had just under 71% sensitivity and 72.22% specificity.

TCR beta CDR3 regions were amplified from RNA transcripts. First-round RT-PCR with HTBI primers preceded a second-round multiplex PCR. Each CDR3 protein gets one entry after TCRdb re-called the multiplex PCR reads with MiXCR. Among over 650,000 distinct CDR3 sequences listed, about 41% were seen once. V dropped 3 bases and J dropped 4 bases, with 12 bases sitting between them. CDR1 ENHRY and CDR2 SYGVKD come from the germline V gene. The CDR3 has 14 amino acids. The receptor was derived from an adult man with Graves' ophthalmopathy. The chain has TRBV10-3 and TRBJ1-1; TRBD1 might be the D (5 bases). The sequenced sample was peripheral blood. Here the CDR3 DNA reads TGTGCCATCAGTGAAGGCTACGGGGGCACTGAAGCTTTCTTT. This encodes CAISEGYGGTEAFF.